A single TCR beta chain is shown here with its context. The antigen is not known. The data were taken from a study of cytomegalovirus exposure and HLA in healthy donors. Study conclusions and caveats: Published work reported that the classifier diagnosed cytomegalovirus status with high specificity and sensitivity. CMV antigen specificity was confirmed in vitro for a few CMV-associated chains. The study listed approximately 170 cytomegalovirus-associated TCR beta chains. There were some public TCRs occurring in many donors, but most TCR sequences were rare.

The repertoire was sequenced with immunoSEQ multiplex PCR; TCRdb's copy has only in-frame clones and lacks some. Counted here are 70,000 to 95,000 clones, approximately 93% occurring once; the ten biggest clones make up approximately 3.8%. This receptor was taken from a woman aged 30 to 39 in good health and CMV-seronegative. Material: PBMCs.

DNA of the CDR3: TGTGCCACCGTAGGAGGAGGGAGCTCCTACAATGAGCAGTTCTTC. Translating gives CATVGGGSSYNEQFF. The rearrangement uses TRBV19 and TRBJ2-1; D possibly corresponds to TRBD2 (6 bases). The CDR3 runs 15 residues. CDR1 is LNHDA, CDR2 SQIVND, per germline (reference sequence). The V gene lost 10 bases and the J gene lost 0 bases, with 16 bases spanning the gap.